Each of the 23 T cell receptor beta chains below was sequenced from the same sample in a study of vaccination and CD4 T cells after COVID-19. These TCRs' antigens remain unknown. Sequencing of DNA taken from cultured CD4+ T cells relied on the Oncomine TCR Beta short-read assay. TCRdb processed the PCR reads anew with MiXCR; each CDR3 protein has one entry. The repertoire has around 4,000 distinct CDR3 sequences, 19% of them found once; the top ten carry roughly 28%. The treatment was: roughly 10-day PBMC culture with coronavirus spike peptide pools or control peptides (ViraFEST assay). Sequencing input: CD4+ T cells from blood, cultured in vitro. These receptors all come from a human donor who had recovered from COVID-19.

The V call is TRBV25-1, the J call TRBJ1-1; no firm D call. The CDR3 is 11 residues long. From germline, CDR1 is MGHDK and CDR2 SYGVNS. The germline V and J ends were trimmed by 8 bases and 4 bases, with 8 bases remaining between them. DNA for the CDR3: TGTGCCAGCCGAGGATTCACTGAAGCTTTCTTT. Translation gives CASRGFTEAFF.

This clonotype appeared a few times. The genes are TRBV7-6 and TRBJ2-3, with D possibly matching TRBD2 (7 bases). This CDR3 contains 17 residues. Germline V gene lookup returns CDR1 SGHVS and CDR2 FNYEAQ. Trimming shortened V by 1 base and J by 4 bases, and 18 bases separated the two germline ends. The CDR3 DNA follows: TGTGCCAGCAGCTTAGGACTGGGGGGCGGGGGCCCAGATACGCAGTATTTT. It encodes CASSLGLGGGGPDTQYF.

In DNA form, the CDR3 reads TGTGCCAGCAGTCGAGGGGGCCAAAACATTCAGTACTTC. Translated, it gives CASSRGGQNIQYF. The chain employs TRBV6-1 and TRBJ2-4; 7 bases map to TRBD1. The V gene's germline CDR1 is MNHNS and CDR2 SASEGT. V lost 5 bases, J lost 5 bases, and 3 bases stayed unmatched. The CDR3 is made up of 13 amino acids.

By sample share, this clonotype is medium-sized (0.01 to 0.1%). The CDR3 bases are TGCAGTGCTAGAAGGCAGGGGTTAAACTATGGCTACACCTTC. This sequence encodes CSARRQGLNYGYTF. V is TRBV20-1 and J is TRBJ1-2; D perhaps matches TRBD1 (6 bases). This CDR3 is 14 amino acids long. Trimming cost V 2 bases and J 2 bases, with 12 bases left between them. Germline V gives CDR1 DFQATT, CDR2 SNEGSKA (reference sequence).

In this sample, this clonotype turned up a few times. The chain joins TRBV5-6 to TRBJ2-5; tentative D call: TRBD1 (6 bases). CDR1 is SGHDT and CDR2 is YYEEEE in the germline V gene. This CDR3 is 14 amino acids long. Trimming left V 2 bases short and J 3 bases short, with 11 bases between. The CDR3 is CASSFLQGEETQYF. For the CDR3, the DNA is TGTGCCAGCAGCTTTTTACAGGGCGAAGAGACCCAGTACTTC. Together with reference TRBV5-6 and TRBJ2-5, the CDR3 gives the full variable domain: DAGVTQSPTHLIKTRGQQVTLRCSPKSGHDTVSWYQQALGQGPQFIFQYYEEEERQRGNFPDRFSGHQFPNYSSELNVNALLLGDSALYLCASSFLQGEETQYFGPGTRLLVL.

This clonotype was observed a few times. The chain couples TRBV6-5 to TRBJ2-7, with D possibly matching TRBD2 (6 bases). V was clipped by 8 bases and J by 3 bases, with 17 bases between them. The CDR3 has 14 residues. CDR1 MNHEY and CDR2 SVGAGI come from the germline V gene. CDR3 nucleotides: TGTGCCAGCCAGTTAAGTCGGGGGAACTACGAGCAGTACTTC. This codes for CASQLSRGNYEQYF.

This clonotype has more than one count but fewer than ten. The chain links TRBV6-1 to TRBJ2-3; D is possibly TRBD1 or TRBD2 (5 bases each). The ends were cut back, 6 bases at V and 2 bases at J, with 6 bases in the middle. The CDR3 has 12 amino acids. Germline V gene data show CDR1 as MNHNS and CDR2 as SASEGT. Written as DNA, the CDR3 is TGTGCCAGCAGGGGGGTCACAGATACGCAGTATTTT. Translation: CASRGVTDTQYF.

In this sample, this clonotype turned up a few times. This sequence joins TRBV6-1 and TRBJ2-7, with D perhaps assigned TRBD1 or TRBD2 (5 bases each). This CDR3 contains 11 residues. The ends were cut back, 9 bases at V and 4 bases at J, with 10 bases in the middle. Germline lookup yields CDR1 MNHNS and CDR2 SASEGT. The CDR3 nucleotides are TGTGCCAGTGGGACGGGGTACGAGCAGTACTTC. Its translation is CASGTGYEQYF.

The gene calls are TRBV9 and TRBJ2-5, with TRBD2 matching over 7 bases. The CDR3 has 16 amino acids. The V gene end was trimmed by 3 bases and the J gene end by 2 bases; junction bases not matched to a gene: 10. Germline V lookup: CDR1 SGDLS, CDR2 YYNGEE. The CDR3 loop reads CASSGRGAGKQETQYF. The DNA of the CDR3 is TGTGCCAGCAGCGGGAGGGGAGCGGGGAAACAAGAGACCCAGTACTTC.

CDR3 region: CASSLVNTEAFF. CDR3 DNA sequence: TGTGCCAGCAGCTTAGTAAACACTGAAGCTTTCTTT. The rearrangement joins TRBV7-9 to TRBJ1-1; D gene ambiguous. Germline V lookup: CDR1 SEHNR, CDR2 FQNEAQ (reference sequence). The ends were cut back, 1 base at V and 2 bases at J, with 2 bases in the middle. The CDR3 loop spans 12 amino acids.

This clonotype is medium-sized (0.01 to 0.1%). The rearrangement links TRBV2 to TRBJ1-6, with 8 bases aligning to TRBD1. The junction had 5 bases not matched to a gene; V was cut back by 8 bases and J by 8 bases. The germline V gene encodes CDR1 SNHLY and CDR2 FYNNEI. The CDR3 is 13 residues long. The CDR3 DNA sequence: TGTGCCAGCGGGGACAGGATGCATTCACCCCTCCACTTT. Protein product: CASGDRMHSPLHF.

The J gene is TRBJ2-1, the V gene TRBV15; 8 bases map to TRBD2. The CDR3 totals 17 residues. Per the germline V gene, CDR1 is LNHNV and CDR2 is YYDKDF (reference sequence). Trimming removed 0 bases from V and 5 bases from J; junction bases left unmatched: 9. As DNA, the CDR3 is TGTGCCACCAGCAGAGATCGTAGCGGGGTCGGTGACAATGAGCAGTTCTTC. Translating it yields CATSRDRSGVGDNEQFF.

By sample share, this clonotype is large. The gene calls are TRBV27 and TRBJ1-5, with D unclear. This CDR3 region has 14 residues. V lost 4 bases to trimming and J lost 3 bases, with 10 bases between them. Germline V lookup: CDR1 MNHEY, CDR2 SMNVEV (reference sequence). The CDR3 protein is CASSSKGLNQPQHF. In DNA form, the CDR3 reads TGTGCCAGCAGTTCAAAAGGGCTCAATCAGCCCCAGCATTTT.

The genes are TRBV10-1 and TRBJ2-7; D is ambiguous. The CDR3 totals 12 residues. In germline, CDR1 is WNHNN, CDR2 SYGVQD (reference sequence). Trimming removed 1 base at V and 3 bases at J, with 4 bases between. The CDR3: CASSEYSYEQYF. The DNA for the CDR3 is TGCGCCAGCAGTGAGTATAGCTACGAGCAGTACTTC.

This chain connects TRBV6-5 to TRBJ2-7; TRBD2 agrees at 8 bases. The CDR3 is 19 amino acids. V lost 2 bases and J lost 0; bases outside the gene matches: 15. Germline CDR1 and CDR2: MNHEY and SVGAGI. The CDR3 coding sequence is TGTGCCAGCAGTTACGGGAGGGGTTTTTTCGGGGGGGTCTCCTACGAGCAGTACTTC. Translated, it gives CASSYGRGFFGGVSYEQYF.

A few counts support this clonotype. The chain joins TRBV6-2 or TRBV6-3 to TRBJ2-2; 14 bases align to TRBD2. Germline trimming cut 4 bases from V and 5 bases from J; bases unmatched to any gene: 6. The CDR3 is made up of 17 amino acids. Germline V gene data show CDR1 as MNHEY and CDR2 as SVGEGT. The CDR3 DNA reads TGTGCCAGCAGTTCCGGACTAGCGGGGGGCCTAACCGGGGAGCTGTTTTTT. Its translation: CASSSGLAGGLTGELFF.

By sample fraction, this clonotype is large. The chain links TRBV12-3 or TRBV12-4 to TRBJ2-5; possibly TRBD2 for D (7 bases). V was clipped by 5 bases and J by 3 bases, with 10 bases between them. This CDR3 spans 13 amino acids. CDR3 sequence reads: CASSTGREETQYF. The CDR3 DNA follows: TGTGCCAGCAGTACAGGGAGGGAAGAGACCCAGTACTTC.

This chain uses TRBV30 with TRBJ1-1; D ambiguous. Germline loops: CDR1 GTSNPN, CDR2 SVGIG (reference sequence). V was pared by 1 base and J by 3 bases, with 12 bases between. The CDR3 has 14 residues. The CDR3 loop reads CAWSDLPHDTEAFF. DNA of the CDR3: TGTGCCTGGAGTGACCTACCACACGACACTGAAGCTTTCTTT. Looking up the rest from reference TRBV30 and TRBJ1-1 gives the full variable domain: SQTIHQWPATLVQPVGSPLSLECTVEGTSNPNLYWYRQAAGRGLQLLFYSVGIGQISSEVPQNLSASRPQDRQFILSSKKLLLSDSGFYLCAWSDLPHDTEAFFGQGTRLTVV.

This clonotype occurred a few times. V is TRBV29-1 and J is TRBJ1-2; 9 positions agree with TRBD1. The germline V gene has CDR1 SQVTM and CDR2 ANQGSEA. The CDR3 consists of 11 residues. The CDR3: CISWDRDGYTF. The DNA for the CDR3 is TGCATCTCGTGGGACAGGGATGGCTACACCTTC.

By frequency in the sample, this clonotype is medium-sized. This chain uses TRBV12-3 or TRBV12-4 with TRBJ1-2; D not resolved. The CDR3 has 12 residues. V shed 1 base and J shed 4 bases, with 4 bases lying between them. CDR3 DNA sequence: TGTGCCAGCAGTTTAGGGTCCTATGGCTACACCTTC. The encoded protein is CASSLGSYGYTF.

This clonotype was detected a few times. The chain employs TRBV5-4 and TRBJ2-1; TRBD2 matches 10 bases. Germline CDR1 reads SGHNT; CDR2 reads YYREEE (reference sequence). The V gene end was trimmed by 0 bases and the J gene end by 9 bases; junction bases not matched to a gene: 3. CDR3 size: 14 residues. This CDR3 is CASSLEASGSEQFF. CDR3 in DNA: TGTGCCAGCAGCTTGGAGGCTAGCGGGAGTGAGCAGTTCTTC.

This chain joins TRBV6-1 and TRBJ1-2, with a possible D match to TRBD1 (6 bases). The length of the CDR3 is 13 residues. The V and J ends lost 10 bases and 3 bases respectively, with 15 bases between them. CDR1 and CDR2 from the germline V gene are MNHNS and SASEGT. The CDR3 DNA is TGTGCCACCGGACCAGGGGCGGACTATGGCTACACCTTC. The encoded protein is CATGPGADYGYTF.

V is TRBV18 and J is TRBJ2-7; 9 nucleotides align to TRBD1. Per the germline V gene, CDR1 is KGHSH and CDR2 is LQKENI. The CDR3 spans 15 residues. The trim removed 3 bases at V and 6 bases at J, leaving 9 bases unmatched. The CDR3 region has the DNA TGTGCCAGCTCACCTCGGACAGGGGTCCTCTCCGAGCAGTACTTC. This codes for CASSPRTGVLSEQYF.